This T cell receptor beta chain originates from a study of blood T cell repertoires in COVID-19. Original handling: Reference gene primer amplification gave nucleated cell count estimates. Only in-frame clones appear in the TCRdb table, and some are missing; sequencing was by immunoSEQ multiplex PCR. The V and J calls and clone size are taken from that table; D and trimming were inferred from the DNA. The sample includes around 120,000 clones, about nine tenths of them seen just once. V shed 5 bases, J shed 0 bases, and the junction held 3 bases outside the gene matches. The length of the CDR3 is 14 residues. Germline lookup yields CDR1 SNHLY and CDR2 FYNNEI.

The genes are TRBV2 and TRBJ2-5; 7 nucleotides match TRBD1. Material for sequencing was peripheral blood. The TCR originated in a man in his 70s who had recovered from COVID-19. The CDR3 is CASSRGPNQETQYF. CDR3 nucleotide sequence: TGTGCCAGCAGTAGGGGGCCCAACCAAGAGACCCAGTACTTC.